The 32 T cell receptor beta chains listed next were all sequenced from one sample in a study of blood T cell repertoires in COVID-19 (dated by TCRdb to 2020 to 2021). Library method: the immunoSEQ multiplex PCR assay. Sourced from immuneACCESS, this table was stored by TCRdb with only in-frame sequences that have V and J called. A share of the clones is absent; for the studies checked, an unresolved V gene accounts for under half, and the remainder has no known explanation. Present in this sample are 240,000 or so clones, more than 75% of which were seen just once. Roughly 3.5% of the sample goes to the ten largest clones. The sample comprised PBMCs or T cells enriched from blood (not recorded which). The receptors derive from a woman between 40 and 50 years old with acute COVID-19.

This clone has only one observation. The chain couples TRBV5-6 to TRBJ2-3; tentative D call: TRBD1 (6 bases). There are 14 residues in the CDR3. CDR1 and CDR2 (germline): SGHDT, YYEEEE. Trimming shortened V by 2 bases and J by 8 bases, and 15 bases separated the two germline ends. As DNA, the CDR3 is TGTGCCAGCAGCTTAACGACAGGTCTCGGTACGCAGTATTTT. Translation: CASSLTTGLGTQYF.

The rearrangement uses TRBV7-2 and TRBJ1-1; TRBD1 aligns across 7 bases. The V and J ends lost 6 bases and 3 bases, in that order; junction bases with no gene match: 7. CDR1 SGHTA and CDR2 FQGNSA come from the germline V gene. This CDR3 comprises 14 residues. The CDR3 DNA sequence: TGTGCCAGCAGTTCCCAGGGGGGCTACACTGAAGCTTTCTTT. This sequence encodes CASSSQGGYTEAFF.

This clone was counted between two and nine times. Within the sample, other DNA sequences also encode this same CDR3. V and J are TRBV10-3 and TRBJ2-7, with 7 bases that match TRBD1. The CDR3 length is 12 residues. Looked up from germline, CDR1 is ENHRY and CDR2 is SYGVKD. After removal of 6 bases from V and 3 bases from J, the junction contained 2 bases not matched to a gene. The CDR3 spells CAISGTDYEQYF. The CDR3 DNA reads TGTGCCATCAGCGGGACAGACTACGAGCAGTACTTC.

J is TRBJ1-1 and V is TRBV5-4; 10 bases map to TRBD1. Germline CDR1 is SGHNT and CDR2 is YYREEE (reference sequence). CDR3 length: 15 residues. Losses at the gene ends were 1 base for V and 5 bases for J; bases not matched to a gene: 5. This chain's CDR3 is CASSLTRTGGTEAFF. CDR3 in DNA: TGTGCCAGCAGCTTGACCAGGACAGGGGGTACTGAAGCTTTCTTT.

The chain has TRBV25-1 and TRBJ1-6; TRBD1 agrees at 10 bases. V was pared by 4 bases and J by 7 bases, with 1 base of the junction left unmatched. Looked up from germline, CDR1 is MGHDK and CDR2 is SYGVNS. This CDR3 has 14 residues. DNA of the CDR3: TGTGCCAGCAGTGGGGGACAGGGGAATTCACCCCTCCACTTT. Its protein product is CASSGGQGNSPLHF.

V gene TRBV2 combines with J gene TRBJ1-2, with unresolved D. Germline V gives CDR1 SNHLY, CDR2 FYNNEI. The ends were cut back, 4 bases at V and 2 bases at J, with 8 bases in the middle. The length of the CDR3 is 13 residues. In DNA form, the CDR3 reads TGTGCCAGCAGTGTGAACAGAAACTATGGCTACACCTTC. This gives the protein CASSVNRNYGYTF.

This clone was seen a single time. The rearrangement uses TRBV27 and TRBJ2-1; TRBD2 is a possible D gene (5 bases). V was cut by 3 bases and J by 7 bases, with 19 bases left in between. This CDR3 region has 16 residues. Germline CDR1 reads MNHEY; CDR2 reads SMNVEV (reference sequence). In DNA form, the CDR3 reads TGTGCCAGCAGTTTTGTTCCCGTCGGGATAGGGAATGAGCAGTTCTTC. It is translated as CASSFVPVGIGNEQFF.

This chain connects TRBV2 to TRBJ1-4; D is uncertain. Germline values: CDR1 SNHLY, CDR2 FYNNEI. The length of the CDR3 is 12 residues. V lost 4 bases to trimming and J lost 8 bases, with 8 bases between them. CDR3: CASSGMGEKLFF. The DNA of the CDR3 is TGTGCCAGCAGTGGGATGGGCGAAAAACTGTTTTTT.

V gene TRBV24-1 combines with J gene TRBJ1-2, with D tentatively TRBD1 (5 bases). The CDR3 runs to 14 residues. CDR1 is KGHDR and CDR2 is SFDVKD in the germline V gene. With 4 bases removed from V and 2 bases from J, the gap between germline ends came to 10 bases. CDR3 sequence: CATSEPTENYGYTF. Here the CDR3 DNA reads TGTGCCACCAGTGAGCCGACAGAAAACTATGGCTACACCTTC.

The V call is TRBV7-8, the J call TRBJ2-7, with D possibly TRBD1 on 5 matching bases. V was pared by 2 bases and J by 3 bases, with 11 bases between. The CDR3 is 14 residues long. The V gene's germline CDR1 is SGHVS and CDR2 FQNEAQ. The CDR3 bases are TGTGCCAGCAGCTTATCAGGGATGCGCTACGAGCAGTACTTC. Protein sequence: CASSLSGMRYEQYF.

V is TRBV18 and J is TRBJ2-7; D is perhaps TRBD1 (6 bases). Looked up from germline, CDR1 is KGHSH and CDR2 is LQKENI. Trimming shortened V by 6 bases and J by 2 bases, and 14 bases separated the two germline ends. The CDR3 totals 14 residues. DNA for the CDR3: TGTGCCAGCTCTCCCACCAGGGGCACCTACGAGCAGTACTTC. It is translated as CASSPTRGTYEQYF.

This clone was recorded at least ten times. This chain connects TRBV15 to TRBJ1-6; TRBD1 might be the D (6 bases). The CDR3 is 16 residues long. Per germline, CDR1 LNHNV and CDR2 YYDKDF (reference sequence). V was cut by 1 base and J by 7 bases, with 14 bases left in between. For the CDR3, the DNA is TGTGCCACCAGCAGAGGGGTGGGGGCGGAAAATTCACCCCTCCACTTT. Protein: CATSRGVGAENSPLHF.

Here the CDR3 DNA reads TGCAGCGTTGAAGCGGGTTGGACAGGGGACGATGGCTACACCTTC. This sequence encodes CSVEAGWTGDDGYTF. The V and J genes are TRBV29-1 and TRBJ1-2; 9 nucleotides agree with TRBD1. V lost 1 base to trimming and J lost 6 bases; unmatched junction nucleotides: 9. CDR1 and CDR2 from the germline V gene are SQVTM and ANQGSEA. CDR3 length equals 15 residues.

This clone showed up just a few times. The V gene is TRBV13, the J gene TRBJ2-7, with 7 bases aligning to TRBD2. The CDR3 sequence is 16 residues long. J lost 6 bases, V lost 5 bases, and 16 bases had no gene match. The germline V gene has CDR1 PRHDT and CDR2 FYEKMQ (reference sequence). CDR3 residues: CASSHGAREVLSEQYF. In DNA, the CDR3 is TGTGCCAGCAGCCATGGTGCTCGGGAGGTTTTAAGCGAGCAGTACTTC.

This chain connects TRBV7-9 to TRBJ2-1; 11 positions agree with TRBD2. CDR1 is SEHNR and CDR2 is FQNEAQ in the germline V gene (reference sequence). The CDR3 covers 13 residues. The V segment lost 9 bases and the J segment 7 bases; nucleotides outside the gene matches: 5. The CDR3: CARSGTSGNEQFF. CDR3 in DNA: TGTGCCAGATCGGGGACTAGCGGTAATGAGCAGTTCTTC.

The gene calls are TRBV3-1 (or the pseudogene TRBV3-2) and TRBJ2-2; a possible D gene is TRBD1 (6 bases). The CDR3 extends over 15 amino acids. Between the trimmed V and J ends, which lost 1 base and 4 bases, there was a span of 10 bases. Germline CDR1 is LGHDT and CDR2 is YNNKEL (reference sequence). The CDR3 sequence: CASSQVTGPTGELFF. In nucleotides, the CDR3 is TGTGCCAGCAGCCAAGTGACAGGACCCACCGGGGAGCTGTTTTTT.

CDR3 DNA sequence: TGCACCAGCAGCCAAGAAGGGCGACAGGGGGCGGCCAAAAACATTCAGTACTTC. It is translated as CTSSQEGRQGAAKNIQYF. The chain links TRBV1 to TRBJ2-4; the table's D call TRBD1 went unverified against the DNA. TRBV1 is termed a pseudogene. The CDR3 totals 18 residues.

Here the CDR3 reads CASSSRTGFDEQYF. Here the CDR3 DNA reads TGTGCCAGCAGCTCACGGACAGGGTTCGACGAGCAGTACTTC. The chain combines TRBV5-6 with TRBJ2-7; 8 bases agree with TRBD1. Trimming cost V 3 bases and J 5 bases; bases outside gene matches: 7. CDR3 length equals 14 residues. Germline V lookup: CDR1 SGHDT, CDR2 YYEEEE.

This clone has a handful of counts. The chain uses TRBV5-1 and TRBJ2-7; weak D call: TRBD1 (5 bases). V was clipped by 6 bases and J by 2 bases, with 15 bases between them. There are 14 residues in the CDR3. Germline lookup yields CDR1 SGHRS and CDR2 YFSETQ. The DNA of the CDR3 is TGCGCCAGCACCCCCACTACAGGAACCTACGAGCAGTACTTC. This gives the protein CASTPTTGTYEQYF.

This CDR3 is CASSPTGTSGSYNEQFF. CDR3 coding DNA: TGTGCCAGTAGTCCCACCGGGACTAGCGGGAGTTACAATGAGCAGTTCTTC. The J gene is TRBJ2-1, the V gene TRBV19, with TRBD2 matching 14 bases. Trimming at V came to 5 bases and at J to 4 bases, leaving 7 bases not matched to a gene. Per germline, CDR1 LNHDA and CDR2 SQIVND (reference sequence). The CDR3 is 17 amino acids.

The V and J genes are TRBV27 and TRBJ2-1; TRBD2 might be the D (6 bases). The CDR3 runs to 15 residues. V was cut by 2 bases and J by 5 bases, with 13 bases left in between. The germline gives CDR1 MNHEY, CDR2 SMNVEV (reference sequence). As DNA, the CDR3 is TGTGCCAGCAGTTTACCGGGAGCCCCCCACAATGAGCAGTTCTTC. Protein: CASSLPGAPHNEQFF.

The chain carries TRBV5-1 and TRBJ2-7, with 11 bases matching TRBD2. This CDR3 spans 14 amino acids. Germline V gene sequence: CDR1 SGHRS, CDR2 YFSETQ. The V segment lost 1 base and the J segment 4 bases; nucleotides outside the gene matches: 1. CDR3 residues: CASSLPSGRYEQYF. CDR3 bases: TGCGCCAGCAGCTTGCCTAGCGGGAGGTACGAGCAGTACTTC.

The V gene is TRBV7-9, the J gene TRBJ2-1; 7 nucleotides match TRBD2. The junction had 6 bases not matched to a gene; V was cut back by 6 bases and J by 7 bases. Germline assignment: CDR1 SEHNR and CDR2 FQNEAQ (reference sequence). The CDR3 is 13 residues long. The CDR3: CASSSPAGNEQFF. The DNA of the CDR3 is TGTGCCAGCAGTTCTCCAGCGGGAAATGAGCAGTTCTTC.

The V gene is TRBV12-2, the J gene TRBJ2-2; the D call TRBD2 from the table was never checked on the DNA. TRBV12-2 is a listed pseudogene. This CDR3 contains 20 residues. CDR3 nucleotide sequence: TGTGCAAGTCGCTTATCGCTTCTTAAGGGGGAGGGAGCGTGGACCGGGGAGCTGTTTTTT. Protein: CASRLSLLKGEGAWTGELFF.

In nucleotides, the CDR3 is TGTGCCATCACCTCGACAGGGGAAGGAGACAATGAGCAGTTCTTC. Encoded protein: CAITSTGEGDNEQFF. The gene calls are TRBV10-3 and TRBJ2-1; 8 bases match TRBD1. The CDR3 is made up of 15 amino acids. Germline V gene lookup returns CDR1 ENHRY and CDR2 SYGVKD. The trim removed 7 bases at V and 5 bases at J, leaving 10 bases unmatched.

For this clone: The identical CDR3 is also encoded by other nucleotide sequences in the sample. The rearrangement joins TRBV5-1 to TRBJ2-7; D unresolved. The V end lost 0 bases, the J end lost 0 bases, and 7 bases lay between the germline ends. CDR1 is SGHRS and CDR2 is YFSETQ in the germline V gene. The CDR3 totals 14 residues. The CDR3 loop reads CASSLDGGSYEQYF. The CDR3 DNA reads TGCGCCAGCAGCTTGGATGGCGGCTCCTACGAGCAGTACTTC.

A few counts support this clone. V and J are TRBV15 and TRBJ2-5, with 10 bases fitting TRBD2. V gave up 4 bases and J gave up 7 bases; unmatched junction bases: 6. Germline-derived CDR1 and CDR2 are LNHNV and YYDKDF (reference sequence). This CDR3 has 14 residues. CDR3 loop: CATSTPSGSGTQYF. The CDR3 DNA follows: TGTGCCACCAGCACTCCTAGCGGGAGTGGGACCCAGTACTTC.

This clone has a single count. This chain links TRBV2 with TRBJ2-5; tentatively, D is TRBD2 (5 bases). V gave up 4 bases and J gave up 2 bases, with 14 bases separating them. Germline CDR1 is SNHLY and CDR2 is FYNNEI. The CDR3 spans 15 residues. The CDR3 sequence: CASSGDSAIQETQYF. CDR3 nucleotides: TGTGCCAGCAGTGGTGATAGCGCCATACAAGAGACCCAGTACTTC.

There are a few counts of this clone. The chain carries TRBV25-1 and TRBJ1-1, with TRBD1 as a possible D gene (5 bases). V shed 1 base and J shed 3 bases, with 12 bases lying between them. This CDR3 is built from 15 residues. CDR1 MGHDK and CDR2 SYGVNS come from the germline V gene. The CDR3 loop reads CASSEFGGMDTEAFF. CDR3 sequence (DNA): TGTGCCAGCAGTGAATTCGGGGGAATGGACACTGAAGCTTTCTTT.

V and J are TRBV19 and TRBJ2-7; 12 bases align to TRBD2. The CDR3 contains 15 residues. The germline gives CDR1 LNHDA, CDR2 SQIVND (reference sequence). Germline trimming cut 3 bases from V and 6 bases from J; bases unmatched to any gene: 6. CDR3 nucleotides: TGTGCCAGTAGTATCGTCCTAGCGGGAGGGATCGAGCAGTACTTC. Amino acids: CASSIVLAGGIEQYF.

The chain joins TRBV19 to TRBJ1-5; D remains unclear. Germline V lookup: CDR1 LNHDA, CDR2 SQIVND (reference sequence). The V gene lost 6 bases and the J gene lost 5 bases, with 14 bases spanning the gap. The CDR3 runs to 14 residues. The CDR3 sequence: CASSKPRRHQPQHF. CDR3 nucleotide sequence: TGTGCCAGTAGCAAACCTAGGCGGCATCAGCCCCAGCATTTT.

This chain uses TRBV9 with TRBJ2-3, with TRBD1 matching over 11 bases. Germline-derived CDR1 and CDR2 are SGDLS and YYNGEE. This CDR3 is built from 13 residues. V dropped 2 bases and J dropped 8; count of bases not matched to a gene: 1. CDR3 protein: CASSVGTGGTQYF. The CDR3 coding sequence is TGTGCCAGCAGCGTGGGGACAGGGGGTACGCAGTATTTT. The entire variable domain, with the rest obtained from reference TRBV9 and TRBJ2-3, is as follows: DSGVTQTPKHLITATGQRVTLRCSPRSGDLSVYWYQQSLDQGLQFLIQYYNGEERAKGNILERFSAQQFPDLHSELNLSSLELGDSALYFCASSVGTGGTQYFGPGTRLTVL.